The 22 T cell receptor beta chains given below trace back to one sample, sequenced in a study of CXCR3-negative and CXCR3-positive naive CD8 T cells. Study conclusions and caveats: The TRB CDR3s that CXCR3-positive naive cells carried were more hydrophobic than those of CXCR3-negative naive cells.

Their recognized antigens are unknown. With UMI labels, 5' RACE was used to prepare the TRB cDNA libraries. TCRdb reprocessed the 5' RACE reads and keeps a single row for each CDR3 protein, giving no DNA. The sample data list around 160,000 distinct CDR3 sequences. Sample: naive CXCR3+ CD8+ T cells from blood. The subset is: CD45RO-CCR7+CD27+CD95- naive CD8+ T cells expressing CXCR3 (TNR3+). Every receptor here comes from a human donor in good health. Some clones in this sample may be carry-over from other donors' samples.

V is TRBV7-8 and J is TRBJ2-1; TCRdb's D call, TRBD1, is unchecked because there is no DNA. The CDR3 runs 16 residues. From germline, CDR1 is SGHVS and CDR2 FQNEAQ. This CDR3 is CASSPKSLPAYHEQFF. Full variable domain (missing parts from reference TRBV7-8 and TRBJ2-1): GAGVSQSPRYKVAKRGQDVALRCDPISGHVSLFWYQQALGQGPEFLTYFQNEAQLDKSGLPSDRFFAERPEGSVSTLKIQRTQQEDSAVYLCASSPKSLPAYHEQFFGPGTRLTVL.

The chain couples TRBV7-6 to TRBJ2-7; TCRdb lists TRBD2, though no DNA is available to test this call. The germline V gene has CDR1 SGHVS and CDR2 FNYEAQ. CDR3 length: 15 residues. CDR3 sequence reads: CASSLSGGGIYEQYF.

The rearrangement joins TRBV20-1 to TRBJ2-7; checking the TCRdb D call of TRBD2 is not possible without DNA. The CDR3 extends over 16 amino acids. CDR1 is DFQATT, CDR2 SNEGSKA, per germline (reference sequence). The CDR3 loop reads CSASLVDSQASYEQYF.

The chain is built from TRBV27 and TRBJ1-5. The germline gives CDR1 MNHEY, CDR2 SMNVEV (reference sequence). The CDR3 contains 14 residues. CDR3 amino acids: CASSLAVSNQPQHF.

The V and J genes are TRBV7-9 and TRBJ2-2; TCRdb outputs TRBD2, but without DNA this stays unchecked. CDR1 is SEHNR and CDR2 is FQNEAQ in the germline V gene (reference sequence). This CDR3 region has 17 residues. The CDR3 is CASTRREGLAGLGELFF.

This chain links TRBV19 with TRBJ2-3; the D call from TCRdb, TRBD1, cannot be confirmed without DNA. The germline V gene has CDR1 LNHDA and CDR2 SQIVND (reference sequence). The CDR3 is 17 amino acids. CDR3 protein: CASSIFFRDVGPDTQYF.

This chain joins TRBV29-1 and TRBJ2-2. CDR1 and CDR2 from the germline V gene are SQVTM and ANQGSEA. The CDR3 has 13 amino acids. The CDR3 protein is CSVGQQNTGELFF.

The chain is built from TRBV12-3 or TRBV12-4 and TRBJ2-1; the TCRdb call, TRBD2, lacks DNA for checking. The CDR3 runs to 15 residues. This CDR3 is CASISSGEILNEQFF.

The genes are TRBV7-9 and TRBJ2-1. The CDR3 covers 16 residues. In germline, CDR1 is SEHNR, CDR2 FQNEAQ (reference sequence). This CDR3 reads CASSRLDEGSYNEQFF.

J is TRBJ1-1 and V is TRBV5-6; the D call from TCRdb, TRBD1, cannot be confirmed without DNA. CDR3 length: 15 amino acids. Germline CDR1 is SGHDT and CDR2 is YYEEEE. The chain's CDR3 is CASSSGGQGNTEAFF. The full variable domain, rest sourced from reference TRBV5-6 and TRBJ1-1, is DAGVTQSPTHLIKTRGQQVTLRCSPKSGHDTVSWYQQALGQGPQFIFQYYEEEERQRGNFPDRFSGHQFPNYSSELNVNALLLGDSALYLCASSSGGQGNTEAFFGQGTRLTVV.

The chain carries TRBV5-1 and TRBJ2-5. The germline gives CDR1 SGHRS, CDR2 YFSETQ. This CDR3 comprises 12 residues. CDR3 in amino acids: CASSLTDGTQYF.

The chain has TRBV29-1 and TRBJ2-7. CDR1 is SQVTM, CDR2 ANQGSEA, per germline. This CDR3 region has 11 residues. CDR3 loop: CSVVVSYEQYF.

The chain is built from TRBV21-1 and TRBJ1-6; TCRdb proposes TRBD1, but this gene call is untestable without DNA. TRBV21-1 is a pseudogene locus. The CDR3 is made up of 16 amino acids. The chain's CDR3 is CASSQDRVSYNSPLHF.

The genes are TRBV27 and TRBJ2-6; TCRdb's D call, TRBD2, is unchecked because there is no DNA. CDR1 is MNHEY, CDR2 SMNVEV, per germline (reference sequence). This CDR3 is built from 16 residues. This CDR3 reads CASSPSGGSGANVLTF.

The chain joins TRBV15 to TRBJ1-3; the D gene TCRdb calls, TRBD1, cannot be checked with no DNA. CDR1 and CDR2 from the germline V gene are LNHNV and YYDKDF (reference sequence). The CDR3 has 18 residues. The CDR3 spells CATSRASGQGSSGNTIYF.

This CDR3 reads CSVAGRNNYEQYF. The V call is TRBV29-1, the J call TRBJ2-7. The CDR3 loop spans 13 amino acids. The germline V gene has CDR1 SQVTM and CDR2 ANQGSEA.

The V gene is TRBV28, the J gene TRBJ2-2; absent DNA, TCRdb's TRBD1 call cannot be checked. Germline-derived CDR1 and CDR2 are MDHEN and SYDVKM. This CDR3 has 13 residues. CDR3 protein: CASSRGDPGELFF. The whole variable domain, filled in from reference TRBV28 and TRBJ2-2, reads DVKVTQSSRYLVKRTGEKVFLECVQDMDHENMFWYRQDPGLGLRLIYFSYDVKMKEKGDIPEGYSVSREKKERFSLILESASTNQTSMYLCASSRGDPGELFFGEGSRLTVL.

The CDR3 reads CASSSISYEQYF. This chain joins TRBV28 and TRBJ2-7. This CDR3 spans 12 amino acids. Germline CDR1 and CDR2: MDHEN and SYDVKM.

The rearrangement uses TRBV20-1 and TRBJ1-2; TCRdb indicates TRBD1, and absent DNA this call remains unverified. This CDR3 is 15 amino acids long. CDR1 and CDR2 from the germline V gene are DFQATT and SNEGSKA (reference sequence). CDR3 region: CSARERWTEDYGYTF.

This chain uses TRBV29-1 with TRBJ2-3; TCRdb's D call, TRBD1, is unchecked because there is no DNA. CDR1 is SQVTM and CDR2 is ANQGSEA in the germline V gene. CDR3 size: 15 residues. This CDR3 is CSVLNRDRGADTQYF.

The rearrangement links TRBV6-6 to TRBJ1-1; as DNA is missing, the TRBD1 call by TCRdb cannot be tested. This CDR3 spans 15 amino acids. CDR1 is MNHNY, CDR2 SVGAGI, per germline (reference sequence). CDR3 protein: CASIERGKENTEAFF.

The J gene is TRBJ1-5, the V gene TRBV4-1; TCRdb designates TRBD1, a call that cannot be tested without DNA. CDR1 MGHRA and CDR2 YSYEKL come from the germline V gene. The CDR3 is made up of 15 amino acids. The chain's CDR3 is CASSQEPGNNQPQHF.